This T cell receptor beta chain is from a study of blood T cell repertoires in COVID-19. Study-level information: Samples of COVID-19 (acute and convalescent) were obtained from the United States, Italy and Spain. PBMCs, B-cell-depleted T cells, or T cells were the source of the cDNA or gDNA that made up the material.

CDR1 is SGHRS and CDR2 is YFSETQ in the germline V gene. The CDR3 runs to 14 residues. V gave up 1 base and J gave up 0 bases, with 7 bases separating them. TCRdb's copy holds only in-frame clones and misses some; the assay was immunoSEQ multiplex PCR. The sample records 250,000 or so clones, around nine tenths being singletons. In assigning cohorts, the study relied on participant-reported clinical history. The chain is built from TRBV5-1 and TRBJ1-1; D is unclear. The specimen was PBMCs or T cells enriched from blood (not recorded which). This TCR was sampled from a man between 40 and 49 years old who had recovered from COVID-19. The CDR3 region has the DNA TGCGCCAGCAGCTTGAACAGAATGAACACTGAAGCTTTCTTT. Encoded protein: CASSLNRMNTEAFF.